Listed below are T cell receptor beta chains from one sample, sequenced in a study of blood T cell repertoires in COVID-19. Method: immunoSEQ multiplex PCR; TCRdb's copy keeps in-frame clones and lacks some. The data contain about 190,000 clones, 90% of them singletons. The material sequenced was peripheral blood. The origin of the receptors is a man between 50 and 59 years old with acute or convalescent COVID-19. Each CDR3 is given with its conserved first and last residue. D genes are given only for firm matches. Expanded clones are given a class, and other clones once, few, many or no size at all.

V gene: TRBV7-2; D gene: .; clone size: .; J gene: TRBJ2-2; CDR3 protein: CASSLQVKSKAGELFF; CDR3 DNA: TGTGCCAGCAGCTTACAGGTGAAATCCAAGGCCGGGGAGCTGTTTTTT
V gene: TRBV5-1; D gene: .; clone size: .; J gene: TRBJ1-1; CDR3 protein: CASSLAAGLNTEAFF; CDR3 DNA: TGCGCCAGCAGCTTGGCGGCAGGCTTGAACACTGAAGCTTTCTTT
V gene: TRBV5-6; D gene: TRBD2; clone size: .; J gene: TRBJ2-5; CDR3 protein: CASSLGLAGAKETQYF; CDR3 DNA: TGTGCCAGCAGCTTGGGACTAGCGGGGGCAAAAGAGACCCAGTACTTC
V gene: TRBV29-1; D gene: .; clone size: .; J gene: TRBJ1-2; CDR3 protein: CSVEDLGARGYTF; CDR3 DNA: TGCAGCGTTGAAGATCTTGGGGCTCGAGGCTACACCTTC
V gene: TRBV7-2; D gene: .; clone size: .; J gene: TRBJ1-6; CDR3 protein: CASSFPDSTYNSPLHF; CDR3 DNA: TGTGCCAGCAGCTTCCCGGACAGCACGTATAATTCACCCCTCCACTTT
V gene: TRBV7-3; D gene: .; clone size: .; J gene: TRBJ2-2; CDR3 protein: CASSWGVDTGELFF; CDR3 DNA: TGTGCCAGCAGTTGGGGGGTGGACACCGGGGAGCTGTTTTTT
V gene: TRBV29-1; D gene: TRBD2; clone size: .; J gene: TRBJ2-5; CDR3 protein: CSLGLAGGPGETQYF; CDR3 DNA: TGCAGCTTAGGACTAGCGGGAGGGCCCGGGGAGACCCAGTACTTC
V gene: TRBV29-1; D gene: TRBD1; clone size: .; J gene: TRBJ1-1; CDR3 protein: CSADRVNTEAFF; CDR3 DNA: TGCAGCGCGGACAGGGTGAACACTGAAGCTTTCTTT
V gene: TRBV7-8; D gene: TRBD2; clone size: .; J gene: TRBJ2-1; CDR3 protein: CASSLGAAGGFDEQFF; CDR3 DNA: TGTGCCAGCAGTCTAGGTGCAGCGGGAGGTTTCGATGAGCAGTTCTTC
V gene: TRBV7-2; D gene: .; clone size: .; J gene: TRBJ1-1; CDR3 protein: CASSSDRNTEAFF; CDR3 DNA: TGTGCCAGCAGCTCCGACAGAAACACTGAAGCTTTCTTT
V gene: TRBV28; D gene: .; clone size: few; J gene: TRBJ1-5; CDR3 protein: CASSLTLAGGNQPQHF; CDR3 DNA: TGTGCCAGCAGTCTAACCCTTGCGGGAGGAAATCAGCCCCAGCATTTT
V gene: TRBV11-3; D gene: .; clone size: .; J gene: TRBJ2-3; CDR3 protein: CASSLGGITDTQYF; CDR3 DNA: TGTGCCAGCAGCTTAGGAGGGATCACAGATACGCAGTATTTT
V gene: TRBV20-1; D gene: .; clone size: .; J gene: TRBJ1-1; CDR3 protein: CSASRGRKNTEAFF; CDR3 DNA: TGCAGTGCTAGTAGAGGCAGAAAGAACACTGAAGCTTTCTTT
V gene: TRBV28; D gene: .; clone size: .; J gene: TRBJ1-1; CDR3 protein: CASSDPGVPEAFF; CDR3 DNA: TGTGCCAGCAGTGACCCCGGGGTTCCTGAAGCTTTCTTT
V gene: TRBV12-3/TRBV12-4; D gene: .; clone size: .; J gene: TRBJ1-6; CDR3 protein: CASSARGLSPLHF; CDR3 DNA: TGTGCCAGCAGCGCCAGAGGACTTTCACCCCTCCACTTT
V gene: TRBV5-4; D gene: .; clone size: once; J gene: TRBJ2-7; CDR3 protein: CASSPEPGLDELHQYF; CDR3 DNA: TGTGCCAGCAGCCCGGAGCCGGGACTCGACGAACTACACCAGTACTTC
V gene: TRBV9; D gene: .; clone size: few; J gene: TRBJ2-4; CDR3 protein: CASSAGVRENIQYF; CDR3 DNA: TGTGCCAGCAGCGCAGGGGTACGGGAAAACATTCAGTACTTC
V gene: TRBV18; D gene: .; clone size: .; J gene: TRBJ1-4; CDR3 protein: CASSPSRGEKLFF; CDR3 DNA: TGTGCCAGCTCACCGTCCCGGGGTGAAAAACTGTTTTTT
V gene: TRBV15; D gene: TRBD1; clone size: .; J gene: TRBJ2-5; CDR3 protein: CATSRLRDRGRGETQYF; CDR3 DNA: TGTGCCACCAGCAGACTCCGGGACAGGGGGCGCGGGGAGACCCAGTACTTC
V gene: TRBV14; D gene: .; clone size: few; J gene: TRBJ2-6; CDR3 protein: CASSPSSGANVLTF; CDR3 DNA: TGTGCCAGCAGCCCGAGCTCTGGGGCCAACGTCCTGACTTTC
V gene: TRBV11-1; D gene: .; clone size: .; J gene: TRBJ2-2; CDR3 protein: CASSLSGGNTGELFF; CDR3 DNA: TGTGCCAGCAGCTTATCCGGGGGGAACACCGGGGAGCTGTTTTTT
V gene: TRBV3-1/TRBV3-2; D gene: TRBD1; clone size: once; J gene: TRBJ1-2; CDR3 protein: CASSQSDRDHTF; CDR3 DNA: TGTGCCAGCAGCCAATCGGACAGGGATCATACCTTC